The present entry profiles one TCR beta chain with its context. The data are from a study of blood T cell repertoires in COVID-19. Study-level background: Sites in the United States, Italy and Spain provided acute and convalescent COVID-19 samples. In each case, the material was cDNA or gDNA derived from T cells, B-cell-depleted T cells, or PBMCs.

In the source study's methods: Nucleated cell number was recorded as an estimate derived from reference gene primer amplification. The assay was immunoSEQ multiplex PCR, and TCRdb's table has in-frame clones only and misses some. That table gives V, J and clone size, and the DNA gave D and trimming. Of about 130,000 clones in the sample, more than 80% were seen once. Trimming removed 3 bases from V and 7 bases from J, with 12 bases in between. This CDR3 comprises 14 residues. Germline V CDR1 and CDR2: PRHDT, FYEKMQ (reference sequence). This receptor was identified in a human donor in a cohort sampled during active COVID-19. The specimen sequenced was peripheral blood. The rearrangement links TRBV13 to TRBJ1-4; the D gene is possibly TRBD1 (6 bases). The CDR3 region has the DNA TGTGCCAGCAGCTTTTTCAGGGGTGGTGAAAAACTGTTTTTT. Translation: CASSFFRGGEKLFF.